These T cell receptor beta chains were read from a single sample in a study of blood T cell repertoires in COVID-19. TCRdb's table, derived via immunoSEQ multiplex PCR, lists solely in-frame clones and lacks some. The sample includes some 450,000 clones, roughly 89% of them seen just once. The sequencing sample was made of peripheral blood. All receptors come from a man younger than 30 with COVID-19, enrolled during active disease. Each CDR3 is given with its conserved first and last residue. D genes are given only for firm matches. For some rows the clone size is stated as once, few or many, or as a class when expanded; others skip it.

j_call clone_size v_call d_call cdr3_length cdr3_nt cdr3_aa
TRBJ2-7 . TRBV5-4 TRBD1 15 TGTGCCAGCAGTTTGCCGGACAGGTCAACGGGAGAGCAGTACTTC CASSLPDRSTGEQYF
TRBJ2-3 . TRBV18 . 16 TGTGCCAGCTCACCCGACCCGGGACTTACCACAGATACGCAGTATTTT CASSPDPGLTTDTQYF
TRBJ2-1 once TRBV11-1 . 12 TGTGCCAGCAGCCCTTCTAACAATGAGCAGTTCTTC CASSPSNNEQFF
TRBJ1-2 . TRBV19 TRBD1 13 TGTGCCAGTAGTACGACAGGGGAATATGGCTACACCTTC CASSTTGEYGYTF
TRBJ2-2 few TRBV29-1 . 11 TGCAGCGTCCGAGCCACCGGGGAGCTGTTTTTT CSVRATGELFF
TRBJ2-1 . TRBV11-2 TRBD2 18 TGTGCCAGCAGCTTAACTAGCGGGGGGGACCTCGGCTACAATGAGCAGTTCTTC CASSLTSGGDLGYNEQFF
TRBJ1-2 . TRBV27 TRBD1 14 TGTGCCAGCAGAGCGACAGGGGGTGGATATGGCTACATCTTC CASRATGGGYGYIF
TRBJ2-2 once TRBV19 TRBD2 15 TGTGCCAGTAGTATCGGGACTAGGGGCACCGGGGAGCTGTTTTTT CASSIGTRGTGELFF
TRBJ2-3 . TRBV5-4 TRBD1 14 TGTGCCAGCAGCAAACAGGGGGCGGCGGATACGCAGTATTTT CASSKQGAADTQYF
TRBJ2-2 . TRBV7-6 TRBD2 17 TGTGCCAGCAGCTTACCTAGCGGAATATCGAACACCGGGGAGCTGTTTTTT CASSLPSGISNTGELFF
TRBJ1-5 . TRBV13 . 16 TGTGCCAGCAGCCGCGGGGGACCGTATAGCAATCAGCCCCAGCATTTT CASSRGGPYSNQPQHF
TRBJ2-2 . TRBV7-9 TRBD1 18 TGTGCCAGCAGCTTAAAGAAGACAGGGGACAGAGACACCGGGGAGCTGTTTTTT CASSLKKTGDRDTGELFF
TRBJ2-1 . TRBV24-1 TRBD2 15 TGTGCCACCAGTGACCTAGCGGGAAGGTACAATGAGCAGTTCTTC CATSDLAGRYNEQFF
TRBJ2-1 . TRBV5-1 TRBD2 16 TGCGCCAGCAGCTTGGGAGCCAGCGGGGGCTACAATGAGCAGTTCTTC CASSLGASGGYNEQFF
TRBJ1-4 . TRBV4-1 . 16 TGCGCCAGCAGCCAGTCCGGGACAAGGGGGAATGAAAAACTGTTTTTT CASSQSGTRGNEKLFF
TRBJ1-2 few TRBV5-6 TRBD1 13 TGTGCCAGCAGCTTGGGGGACAGTGAAGGCTACACCTTC CASSLGDSEGYTF
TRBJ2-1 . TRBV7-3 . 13 TGTGCCAGCAGCGGGAGGAGCGGCGATGAGCAGTTCTTC CASSGRSGDEQFF
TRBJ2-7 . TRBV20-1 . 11 TGCAGTGTCGCAAGCGGCCACGAGCAGTACTTC CSVASGHEQYF
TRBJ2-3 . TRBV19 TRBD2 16 TGTGCCAGTACCACCTCGACTAGCGGGAGTCCAGATACGCAGTATTTT CASTTSTSGSPDTQYF
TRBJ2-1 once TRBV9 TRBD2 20 TGTGCCAGCAGCTTTCCGTCGAAGCGGGAGAGGAGTAGCTCCTACAATGAGCAGTTCTTC CASSFPSKRERSSSYNEQFF
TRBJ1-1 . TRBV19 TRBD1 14 TGTGCCAGTAGTCACGGGACAGGGAACACTGAAGCTTTCTTT CASSHGTGNTEAFF
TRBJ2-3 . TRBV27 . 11 TGTGCCAGCAGCGGGGCAGATACGCAGTATTTT CASSGADTQYF
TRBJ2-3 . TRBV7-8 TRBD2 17 TGTGCCAGCAGCCTTTATAAGGGGACTAGGGTAACAGATACGCAGTATTTT CASSLYKGTRVTDTQYF
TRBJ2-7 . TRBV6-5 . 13 TGTGCCAGCAGTTACGGCGGGGTACACGAGCAGTACTTC CASSYGGVHEQYF
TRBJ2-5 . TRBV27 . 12 TGTGCCAGCAGTTTCCAGGGAGAGACCCAGTACTTC CASSFQGETQYF
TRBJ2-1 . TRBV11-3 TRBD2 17 TGTGCCAGCAGCCCGCGCCGGGACTATGGGTTTTCAGCTGAGCAGTTCTTC CASSPRRDYGFSAEQFF
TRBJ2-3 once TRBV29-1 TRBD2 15 TGCAGCGTTGAAAGGAGCGGGAGTCGGGCAGATACGCAGTATTTT CSVERSGSRADTQYF
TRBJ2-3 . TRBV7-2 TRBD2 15 TGTGCCAGCAGAGGGGCTGCGGGAGTCACAGATACGCAGTATTTT CASRGAAGVTDTQYF
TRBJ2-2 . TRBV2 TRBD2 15 TGTGCCAGCAGTATAGCGGGAGGGCGGACCGGGGAGCTGTTTTTT CASSIAGGRTGELFF
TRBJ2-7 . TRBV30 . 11 TGTGCCTGGAACGGAGGGGCCGAGCAGTACTTC CAWNGGAEQYF
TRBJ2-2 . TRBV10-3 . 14 TGTGCTCACGGGGGGCAGGGAGAAACCGGGGAGCTGTTTTTT CAHGGQGETGELFF
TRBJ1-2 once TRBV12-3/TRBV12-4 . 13 TGTGCCAGCAGTTTCCGGCGGAACTATGGCTACACCTTC CASSFRRNYGYTF
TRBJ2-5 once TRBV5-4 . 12 TGTGCCAGCAGTAGGGGTGGAGAGACCCAGTACTTC CASSRGGETQYF
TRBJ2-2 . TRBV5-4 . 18 TGTGCCAGCAGCCCGGAGGTCTCCCTAGTAGCGAACACCGGGGAGCTGTTTTTT CASSPEVSLVANTGELFF
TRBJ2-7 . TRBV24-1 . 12 TGTGCCACCAGTGATTTTAGGGGAACCCTGTACTTC CATSDFRGTLYF
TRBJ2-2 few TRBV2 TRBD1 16 TGTGCCAGCAGTGAAGTGGGACAGGTGAACACCGGGGAGCTGTTTTTT CASSEVGQVNTGELFF
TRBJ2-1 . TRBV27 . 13 TGTGCCAGCAGTTTCTCGCAGGCAAATGAGCAGTTCTTC CASSFSQANEQFF
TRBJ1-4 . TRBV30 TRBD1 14 TGTGCCTGGAGTACTGACAGGGGGAATGAAAAACTGTTTTTT CAWSTDRGNEKLFF
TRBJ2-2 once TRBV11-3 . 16 TGTGCCAGCAGCTCGCGGACAGATGAGAACACCGGGGAGCTGTTTTTT CASSSRTDENTGELFF
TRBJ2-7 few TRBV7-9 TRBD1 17 TGTGCCAGCAGCCCAAGGGCCCTCCGGGACAGGATCTACGAGCAGTACTTC CASSPRALRDRIYEQYF
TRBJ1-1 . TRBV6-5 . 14 TGTGCCAGCAGTTACTCGACGACAGGTCTCCGGGCTTTCTTT CASSYSTTGLRAFF
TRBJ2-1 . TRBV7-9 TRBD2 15 TGTGCCAGCAGCTTAGCCTCCGGGACTAGCCATGAGCAGTTCTTC CASSLASGTSHEQFF
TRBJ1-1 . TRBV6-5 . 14 TGTGCCAGCAGGCCTTGGGTGGCCGGGACTGAAGCTTTCTTT CASRPWVAGTEAFF
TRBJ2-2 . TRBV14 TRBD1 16 TGTGCCAGCAGCCAAGGAGGGGGCCGGAACACCGGGGAGCTGTTTTTT CASSQGGGRNTGELFF
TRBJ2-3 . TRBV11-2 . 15 TGTGCCAGCAGCTTAGGACTAGTCTCCCCAGATACGCAGTATTTT CASSLGLVSPDTQYF
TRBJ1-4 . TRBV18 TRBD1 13 TGTGCCAGCTCACCAGACAGGGAGGAAAAACTGTTTTTT CASSPDREEKLFF
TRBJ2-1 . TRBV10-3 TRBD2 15 TGTGCCATCAGAGGGGGACTAGCCGGATACAATGAGCAGTTCTTC CAIRGGLAGYNEQFF
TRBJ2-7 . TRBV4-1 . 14 TGCGCCAGCAGCCAAGCCCGGTCCTCCTACGAGCAGTACTTC CASSQARSSYEQYF
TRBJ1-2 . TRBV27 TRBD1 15 TGTGCCAGCAGTTTTGCCAGGGGGCTCCCCTATGGCTACACCTTC CASSFARGLPYGYTF
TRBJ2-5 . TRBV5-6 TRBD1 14 TGTGCCAGCAGCAAAAGACAGGGGTCAGAGACCCAGTACTTC CASSKRQGSETQYF
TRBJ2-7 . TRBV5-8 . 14 TGTGCCAGCGGATTAAGGGGGTCCTCGTACGAGCAGTACTTC CASGLRGSSYEQYF
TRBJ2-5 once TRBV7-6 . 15 TGTGCCAGCAGCTTAGAGGTTCTAGCGAGAGAGACCCAGTACTTC CASSLEVLARETQYF
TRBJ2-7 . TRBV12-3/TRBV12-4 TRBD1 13 TGTGCCAGCAGCTGGGACAGCACCTACGAGCAGTACTTC CASSWDSTYEQYF
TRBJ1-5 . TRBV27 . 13 TGTGCCAGCAGTTTATTCTTGAGTCAGCCCCAGCATTTT CASSLFLSQPQHF
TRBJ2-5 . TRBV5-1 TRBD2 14 TGCGCCAGCAGCGTCGGACTAGCAGAAGAGACCCAGTACTTC CASSVGLAEETQYF
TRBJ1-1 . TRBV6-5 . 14 TGTGCCAGCAGCGCCACACAGACGAACACTGAAGCTTTCTTT CASSATQTNTEAFF